A single sample is the source of the 23 T cell receptor beta chains below, sequenced in a study of cytomegalovirus exposure and HLA in healthy donors. PCR employed 60 Vbeta and 13 Jbeta primers. Produced via immunoSEQ multiplex PCR; TCRdb's table is partial and in-frame only. The table lists 130,000 to 150,000 clones, over 70% of them singletons. Material: PBMCs. These receptors were obtained from a middle-aged man in good health and CMV-seronegative.

The chain employs TRBV27 and TRBJ1-2, with TRBD1 matching 7 bases. The germline CDR1 and CDR2 sequences are MNHEY and SMNVEV (reference sequence). The V gene end was trimmed by 5 bases and the J gene end by 4 bases; junction bases not matched to a gene: 4. The CDR3 length is 13 residues. The CDR3 DNA is TGTGCCAGCAGTATACAGGGGTCCTATGGCTACACCTTC. Translated, it gives CASSIQGSYGYTF.

The count of this clone is one. The chain couples TRBV7-9 to TRBJ1-5, with 9 bases aligning to TRBD1. This CDR3 has 17 residues. Germline V gene sequence: CDR1 SEHNR, CDR2 FQNEAQ (reference sequence). J lost 4 bases, V lost 4 bases, and 11 bases had no gene match. The DNA for the CDR3 is TGTGCCAGCAGCTCCTACAGGGGGCTGGGGGAAAATCAGCCCCAGCATTTT. Its protein is CASSSYRGLGENQPQHF.

On this clone: One junction end disagrees with the germline gene, perhaps due to a read error. The chain carries TRBV28 and TRBJ2-3, with TRBD2 identical over 10 bases. The germline V gene has CDR1 MDHEN and CDR2 SYDVKM. CDR3 length: 12 residues. The CDR3 coding sequence is TGTGCCAGCAGGCCTACTAGCGGGGATAGAGATTTT. Its protein is CASRPTSGDRDF.

The chain has TRBV28 and TRBJ1-4; 11 bases map to TRBD1. The CDR3 runs to 18 residues. J lost 7 bases, V lost 4 bases, and 14 bases had no gene match. Germline V lookup: CDR1 MDHEN, CDR2 SYDVKM. The CDR3 region has the DNA TGTGCCAGCAGTTCCCTTCCCGGGACAGGGGGTTTGAGTGAAAAACTGTTTTTT. It translates to CASSSLPGTGGLSEKLFF.

The chain recombines TRBV29-1 with TRBJ2-3; perhaps TRBD1 as D (7 bases). The CDR3 runs 14 residues. The germline V gene has CDR1 SQVTM and CDR2 ANQGSEA. V was pared by 4 bases and J by 1 base, with 12 bases between. The chain's CDR3 is CSVGRGPGTDTQYF. CDR3 DNA: TGCAGCGTTGGGAGGGGGCCTGGCACAGATACGCAGTATTTT.

This chain joins TRBV18 and TRBJ1-1, with unresolved D. Germline V gives CDR1 KGHSH, CDR2 LQKENI. Trimming left V 0 bases short and J 2 bases short, with 4 bases between. This CDR3 has 13 amino acids. CDR3 residues: CASSPPANTEAFF. The CDR3 DNA follows: TGTGCCAGCTCACCACCGGCCAACACTGAAGCTTTCTTT.

This clone was observed a single time. The CDR3 reads CASSASPGQGIIQPQHF. As DNA, the CDR3 is TGTGCCAGCAGTGCATCCCCCGGACAGGGTATCATTCAGCCCCAGCATTTT. The V gene is TRBV2, the J gene TRBJ1-5, with 8 nucleotides matching TRBD1. The germline CDR1 and CDR2 sequences are SNHLY and FYNNEI. This CDR3 has 17 amino acids. J lost 6 bases, V lost 4 bases, and 14 bases had no gene match.

This chain connects TRBV6-4 to TRBJ2-2; D remains ambiguous. This CDR3 has 15 amino acids. The germline CDR1 and CDR2 sequences are MRHNA and SNTAGT. V shed 10 bases and J shed 0 bases, with 15 bases lying between them. CDR3 DNA sequence: TGTGCCACCAGAGCCGAGGCAGCGAACACCGGGGAGCTGTTTTTT. This codes for CATRAEAANTGELFF.

This rearrangement joins TRBV5-4 to TRBJ2-7; TRBD1 matches at 10 bases. Germline CDR1 SGHNT, CDR2 YYREEE (reference sequence). V dropped 6 bases and J dropped 7; count of bases not matched to a gene: 4. This CDR3 has 12 amino acids. CDR3 protein: CASTKDRGEQYF. The CDR3 region has the DNA TGTGCCAGCACCAAGGACAGGGGGGAGCAGTACTTC.

The J gene is TRBJ2-7, the V gene TRBV11-2; maybe TRBD1 (5 bases). Deletions cut 1 base from V and 3 bases from J, with 10 bases between. This CDR3 comprises 14 residues. Germline V gives CDR1 SGHAT, CDR2 FQNNGV. The CDR3 DNA reads as TGTGCCAGCAGCTTAGTGTCAGGGATCTACGAGCAGTACTTC. Translating gives CASSLVSGIYEQYF. Variable domain in full (rest from reference TRBV11-2 and TRBJ2-7): EAGVAQSPRYKIIEKRQSVAFWCNPISGHATLYWYQQILGQGPKLLIQFQNNGVVDDSQLPKDRFSAERLKGVDSTLKIQPAKLEDSAVYLCASSLVSGIYEQYFGPGTRLTVT.

J is TRBJ2-3 and V is TRBV5-1; D remains ambiguous. V was cut by 0 bases and J by 2 bases, with 7 bases left in between. CDR3 size: 14 residues. Per the germline V gene, CDR1 is SGHRS and CDR2 is YFSETQ. Here the CDR3 DNA reads TGCGCCAGCAGCTTGGACGAGTCCACAGATACGCAGTATTTT. Its protein product is CASSLDESTDTQYF.

The chain recombines TRBV13 with TRBJ2-7, with a weak D call TRBD1 (6 bases). Germline CDR1 reads PRHDT; CDR2 reads FYEKMQ (reference sequence). The CDR3 is made up of 13 amino acids. Trimming took off 1 base at V and 5 bases at J, with 9 bases between the two ends. CDR3 protein: CASSLVGGHEQYF. The CDR3 coding sequence is TGTGCCAGCAGCTTAGTTGGGGGCCACGAGCAGTACTTC.

The chain has TRBV12-5 and TRBJ2-3; 7 bases are a match to TRBD2. The CDR3 extends over 15 amino acids. Germline V gene data show CDR1 as LGHNT and CDR2 as FRNRAP. Losses at the gene ends were 4 bases for V and 5 bases for J; bases not matched to a gene: 9. CDR3 in amino acids: CASGSSGDWVDTQYF. CDR3 nucleotide sequence: TGTGCTAGTGGTTCCAGCGGGGACTGGGTAGATACGCAGTATTTT.

V and J are TRBV4-1 and TRBJ2-5, with 7 bases matching TRBD2. J lost 2 bases, V lost 4 bases, and 4 bases had no gene match. The CDR3 totals 14 residues. Per germline, CDR1 MGHRA and CDR2 YSYEKL. CDR3 sequence: CASSLGTTQETQYF. In DNA form, the CDR3 reads TGCGCCAGCAGCCTCGGGACTACACAAGAGACCCAGTACTTC.

V gene TRBV7-2 combines with J gene TRBJ2-2, with 11 nucleotides matching TRBD2. Germline V gene sequence: CDR1 SGHTA, CDR2 FQGNSA. The CDR3 has 18 residues. The ends lost 4 bases at V and 4 bases at J; junction bases unmatched: 11. In DNA form, the CDR3 reads TGTGCCAGCAGCTCCCCCGGGGGGGGACTAGCGGCCACCGGGGAGCTGTTTTTT. It codes for CASSSPGGGLAATGELFF.

The V call is TRBV29-1, the J call TRBJ2-1; a weak D match, TRBD2 (5 bases). Germline CDR1 SQVTM, CDR2 ANQGSEA. V lost 1 base and J lost 0, with 7 bases in between. The CDR3 consists of 14 residues. The CDR3 sequence: CSVEAGSSYNEQFF. CDR3 nucleotides: TGCAGCGTTGAAGCGGGGAGCTCCTACAATGAGCAGTTCTTC.

The chain couples TRBV28 to TRBJ1-2, with unresolved D. Germline CDR1 is MDHEN and CDR2 is SYDVKM. The CDR3 is made up of 15 amino acids. Trimming took 7 bases from V and 7 from J, leaving 22 bases between them. The CDR3 nucleotides read TGTGCCAGCACAGTAGTACTGACTATTACGCGTGGCTACACCTTC. Its protein product is CASTVVLTITRGYTF.

This clone was observed a few times. The J gene is TRBJ1-1, the V gene TRBV4-3, with D uncertain. There are 16 residues in the CDR3. Germline CDR1 LGHNA, CDR2 YSLEER. V lost 0 bases and J lost 1, with 12 bases in between. The CDR3 DNA is TGCGCCAGCAGCCAAGAATCAGACACCCCGAACACTGAAGCTTTCTTT. Amino acid sequence: CASSQESDTPNTEAFF.

The genes are TRBV6-5 and TRBJ2-7, with 10 bases aligning to TRBD1. Germline V gene sequence: CDR1 MNHEY, CDR2 SVGAGI. J gave up 3 bases and V 8 bases, and 10 bases lay outside the gene matches. CDR3 size: 15 residues. This chain's CDR3 is CASRKVGQGSYEQYF. In nucleotides, the CDR3 is TGTGCCAGCCGCAAGGTGGGACAGGGGAGCTACGAGCAGTACTTC.

This clone was picked up one time. The chain carries TRBV9 and TRBJ2-2, with D possibly TRBD1 on 5 matching bases. The length of the CDR3 is 14 residues. Trimming took 0 bases from V and 7 from J, leaving 10 bases between them. Germline V lookup: CDR1 SGDLS, CDR2 YYNGEE. CDR3 bases: TGTGCCAGCAGCGTAGACCAGGGTTTCGGGGAGCTGTTTTTT. Translating gives CASSVDQGFGELFF.

The chain links TRBV28 to TRBJ2-5; possible D gene TRBD1, 7 bases. The CDR3 consists of 17 residues. CDR1 and CDR2 (germline): MDHEN, SYDVKM. V was cut by 2 bases and J by 5 bases, with 21 bases left in between. The CDR3, as DNA: TGTGCCAGCAGTTTACGGACACAGGGGTGGAGGGAGGAGACCCAGTACTTC. This codes for CASSLRTQGWREETQYF.

The rearrangement uses TRBV28 and TRBJ2-3; tentatively, D is TRBD1 (7 bases). V gave up 2 bases and J gave up 3 bases, with 27 bases separating them. The CDR3 totals 20 residues. Germline values: CDR1 MDHEN, CDR2 SYDVKM. CDR3 sequence reads: CASSLAWENWRGLDTDTQYF. The CDR3, as DNA: TGTGCCAGCAGTTTAGCCTGGGAGAACTGGAGGGGGCTAGATACAGATACGCAGTATTTT.

The chain employs TRBV5-5 and TRBJ1-2, with a possible D match to TRBD1 (6 bases). V shed 4 bases and J shed 2 bases, with 12 bases lying between them. CDR1 and CDR2 (germline): SGHKS, YYEKEE (reference sequence). There are 14 residues in the CDR3. CDR3 nucleotide sequence: TGTGCCAGCAGCCCGAGACAGGAAAACTATGGCTACACCTTC. Its translation is CASSPRQENYGYTF.